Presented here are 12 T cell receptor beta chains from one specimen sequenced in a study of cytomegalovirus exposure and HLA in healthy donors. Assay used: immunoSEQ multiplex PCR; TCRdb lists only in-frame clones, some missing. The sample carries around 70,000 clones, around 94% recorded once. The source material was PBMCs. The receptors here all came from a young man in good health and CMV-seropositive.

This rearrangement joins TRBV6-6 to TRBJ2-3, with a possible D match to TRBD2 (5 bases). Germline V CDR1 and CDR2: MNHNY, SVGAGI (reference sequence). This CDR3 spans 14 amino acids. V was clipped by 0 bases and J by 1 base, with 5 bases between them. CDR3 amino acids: CASSYSEGTDTQYF. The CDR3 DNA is TGTGCCAGCAGTTACTCGGAGGGCACAGATACGCAGTATTTT.

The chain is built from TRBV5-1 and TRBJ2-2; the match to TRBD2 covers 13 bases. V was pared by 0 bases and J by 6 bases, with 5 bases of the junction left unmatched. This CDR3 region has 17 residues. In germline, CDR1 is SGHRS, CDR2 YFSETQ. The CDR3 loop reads CASSLVVGLAGAGELFF. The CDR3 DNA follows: TGCGCCAGCAGCTTGGTGGTAGGACTAGCGGGAGCCGGGGAGCTGTTTTTT. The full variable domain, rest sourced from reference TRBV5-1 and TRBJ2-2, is KAGVTQTPRYLIKTRGQQVTLSCSPISGHRSVSWYQQTPGQGLQFLFEYFSETQRNKGNFPGRFSGRQFSNSRSEMNVSTLELGDSALYLCASSLVVGLAGAGELFFGEGSRLTVL.

CDR3 sequence (DNA): TGTGCCAGCAGCTTAGCGGGACTTCTTAACATTTCCAGGTACAATGAGCAGTTCTTC. Translation: CASSLAGLLNISRYNEQFF. This chain links TRBV7-9 with TRBJ2-1; a possible D gene is TRBD2 (6 bases). Between the trimmed V and J ends, which lost 0 bases and 4 bases, there was a span of 22 bases. The CDR3 is 19 amino acids. The V gene's germline CDR1 is SEHNR and CDR2 FQNEAQ (reference sequence).

The CDR3 here is CASSVGVASSYEQYF. The CDR3, as DNA: TGTGCCAGCAGCGTAGGGGTAGCGAGCTCCTACGAGCAGTACTTC. This chain links TRBV9 with TRBJ2-7, with a weak D call TRBD2 (5 bases). Looked up from germline, CDR1 is SGDLS and CDR2 is YYNGEE. With 0 bases removed from V and 0 bases from J, the gap between germline ends came to 10 bases. The CDR3 contains 15 residues.

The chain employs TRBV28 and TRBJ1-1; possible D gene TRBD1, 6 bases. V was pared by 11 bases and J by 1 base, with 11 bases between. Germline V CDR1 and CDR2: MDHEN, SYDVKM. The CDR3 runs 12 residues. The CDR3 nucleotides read TGTGCCTTACAGGGTACGAACACTGAAGCTTTCTTT. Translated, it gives CALQGTNTEAFF.

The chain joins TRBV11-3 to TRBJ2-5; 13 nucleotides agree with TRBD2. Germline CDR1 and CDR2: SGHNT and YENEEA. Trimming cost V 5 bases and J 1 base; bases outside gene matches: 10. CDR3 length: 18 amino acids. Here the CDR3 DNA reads TGTGCCAGCAGCCCCGGGACTAGCGGGACAGTAGGCCAAGAGACCCAGTACTTC. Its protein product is CASSPGTSGTVGQETQYF.

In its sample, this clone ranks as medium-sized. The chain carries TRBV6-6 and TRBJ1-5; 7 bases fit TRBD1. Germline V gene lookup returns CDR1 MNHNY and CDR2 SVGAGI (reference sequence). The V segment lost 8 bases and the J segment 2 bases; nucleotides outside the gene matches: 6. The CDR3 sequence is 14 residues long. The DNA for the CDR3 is TGTGCCAGCCGACAGGGATGGGGCAATCAGCCCCAGCATTTT. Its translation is CASRQGWGNQPQHF.

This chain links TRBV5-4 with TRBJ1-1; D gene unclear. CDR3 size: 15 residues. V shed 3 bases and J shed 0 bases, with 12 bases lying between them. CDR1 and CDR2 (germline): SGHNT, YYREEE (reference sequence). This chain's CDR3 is CASSSPGKMNTEAFF. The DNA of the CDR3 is TGTGCCAGCAGCTCACCGGGGAAGATGAACACTGAAGCTTTCTTT.

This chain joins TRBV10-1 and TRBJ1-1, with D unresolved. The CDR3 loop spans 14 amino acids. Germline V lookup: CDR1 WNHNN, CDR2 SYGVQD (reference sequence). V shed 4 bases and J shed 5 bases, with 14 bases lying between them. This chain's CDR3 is CASSVSGERTEAFF. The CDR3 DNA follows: TGCGCCAGCAGTGTGAGCGGGGAGAGGACTGAAGCTTTCTTT.

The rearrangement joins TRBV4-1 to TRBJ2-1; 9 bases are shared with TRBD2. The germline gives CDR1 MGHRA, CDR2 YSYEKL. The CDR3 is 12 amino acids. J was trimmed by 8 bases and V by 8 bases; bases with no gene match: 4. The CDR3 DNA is TGCGCCAGCGTTAGCGGGAGTGATGAGCAGTTCTTC. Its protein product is CASVSGSDEQFF.

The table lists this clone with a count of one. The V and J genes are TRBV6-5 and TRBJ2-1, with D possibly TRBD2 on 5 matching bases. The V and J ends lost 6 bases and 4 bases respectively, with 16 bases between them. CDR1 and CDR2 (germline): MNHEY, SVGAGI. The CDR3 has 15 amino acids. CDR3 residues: CASRPELGLYNEQFF. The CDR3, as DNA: TGTGCCAGCAGACCCGAGCTTGGACTTTACAATGAGCAGTTCTTC.

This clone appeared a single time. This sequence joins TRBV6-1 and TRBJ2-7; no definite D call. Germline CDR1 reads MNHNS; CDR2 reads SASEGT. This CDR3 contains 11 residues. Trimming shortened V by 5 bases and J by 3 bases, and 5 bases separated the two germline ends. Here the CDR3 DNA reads TGTGCCAGCAGTAGCCTCTACGAGCAGTACTTC. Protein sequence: CASSSLYEQYF.